The 21 T cell receptor beta chains below all came from one sample that was sequenced in a study of T cell repertoires in cytomegalovirus infection. Their antigen targets remain unknown. TCRdb itself ran the reads through MiXCR, one entry per CDR3 protein. The sample gives hundreds of thousands of distinct CDR3 sequences, 32% of which show up once; approximately 13% is in the top ten. This specimen was cultured CD8+ T cells from PBMCs, taken from culture after CMV antigen stimulation. The receptors here all came from a human donor in good health (CMV status not recorded). Some clones in this sample may be carry-over from other donors' samples.

A few counts support this clonotype. The chain employs TRBV27 and TRBJ1-1; 7 nucleotides agree with TRBD1. Losses at the gene ends were 5 bases for V and 7 bases for J; bases not matched to a gene: 10. From germline, CDR1 is MNHEY and CDR2 SMNVEV (reference sequence). CDR3 length: 14 amino acids. CDR3 in amino acids: CASSLFAQGDEAFF. CDR3 coding DNA: TGTGCCAGCAGTCTTTTCGCCCAGGGGGATGAAGCTTTCTTT.

The chain carries TRBV20-1 and TRBJ2-5, with D perhaps being TRBD1 or TRBD2 (5 bases each). Trimming left V 5 bases short and J 5 bases short, with 12 bases between. The CDR3 spans 12 residues. CDR1 and CDR2 from the germline V gene are DFQATT and SNEGSKA (reference sequence). The CDR3 bases are TGCAGTGCTTCAGACTGGGGGGAGACCCAGTACTTC. Translating it yields CSASDWGETQYF.

The chain uses TRBV5-6 and TRBJ2-1; no definite D call. The CDR3 is 14 residues long. Germline CDR1 is SGHDT and CDR2 is YYEEEE. Trimming stripped 0 bases from V and 8 bases from J, with 12 bases between. The CDR3 region has the DNA TGTGCCAGCAGCTTGGGGCGACCTCGAGATGAGCAGTTCTTC. It encodes CASSLGRPRDEQFF.

This clonotype was seen only a few times. V usage is TRBV7-6 and J usage is TRBJ1-2; D is unresolved. Germline V gene sequence: CDR1 SGHVS, CDR2 FNYEAQ. The CDR3 sequence is 14 residues long. Deletions cut 4 bases from V and 0 bases from J, with 9 bases between. CDR3 sequence: CASSSPGTNYGYTF. The DNA of the CDR3 is TGTGCCAGCAGCTCCCCGGGCACTAACTATGGCTACACCTTC. Using reference TRBV7-6 and TRBJ1-2 for the parts outside the CDR3, the full variable domain is GAGVSQSPRYKVTKRGQDVALRCDPISGHVSLYWYRQALGQGPEFLTYFNYEAQQDKSGLPNDRFSAERPEGSISTLTIQRTEQRDSAMYRCASSSPGTNYGYTFGSGTRLTVV.

Only a few counts were recorded for this clonotype. The CDR3 DNA reads TGTGCCACCCTAGGGAGGGAAAAACTGTTTTTT. Protein: CATLGREKLFF. The genes are TRBV7-2 and TRBJ1-4; no clear D gene. Germline CDR1 and CDR2: SGHTA and FQGNSA. V lost 10 bases and J lost 8, with 11 bases in between. CDR3 size: 11 residues.

This clonotype was detected ten times or more. V gene TRBV4-1 combines with J gene TRBJ2-1, with D uncertain. Trimming pared 4 bases from V and 10 bases from J, leaving 20 bases between. Germline V gives CDR1 MGHRA, CDR2 YSYEKL. This CDR3 region has 15 residues. CDR3 bases: TGCGCCAGCAGCCCTCCATCCAGACCTACTGTAGAGCAGTTCTTC. Its protein product is CASSPPSRPTVEQFF.

As concerns this clonotype: This clone may be a read error of a much larger clone one base away. The V call is TRBV5-6, the J call TRBJ2-7; TRBD1 agrees at 8 bases. Losses at the gene ends were 2 bases for V and 3 bases for J; bases not matched to a gene: 4. The CDR3 runs 14 residues. Germline V lookup: CDR1 SGHDT, CDR2 YYEEEE. The CDR3: CASSFRDRNYEQYF. Here the CDR3 DNA reads TGTGCCAGCAGCTTCCGGGACAGGAACTACGAGCAGTACTTC.

This clonotype was recorded many times. The gene calls are TRBV7-9 and TRBJ2-7; the D is unclear. The V end lost 3 bases, the J end lost 6 bases, and 9 bases lay between the germline ends. In germline, CDR1 is SEHNR, CDR2 FQNEAQ (reference sequence). CDR3 length: 12 residues. The CDR3: CASSFRAREQYF. The CDR3 bases are TGTGCCAGCAGCTTCCGGGCCCGCGAGCAGTACTTC. The full variable domain, completed using reference TRBV7-9 and TRBJ2-7, is DTGVSQNPRHKITKRGQNVTFRCDPISEHNRLYWYRQTLGQGPEFLTYFQNEAQLEKSRLLSDRFSAERPKGSFSTLEIQRTEQGDSAMYLCASSFRAREQYFGPGTRLTVT.

This clonotype was observed a few times. The chain has TRBV7-6 and TRBJ1-2; 7 bases match TRBD1. This CDR3 is 14 amino acids long. Germline V gene data show CDR1 as SGHVS and CDR2 as FNYEAQ. With V trimmed by 8 bases and J by 4 bases, 10 bases remained unmatched. CDR3 bases: TGTGCCAGCTCCGGACCTACAGGGGCCTATGGCTACACCTTC. Translation gives CASSGPTGAYGYTF.

The table lists this clonotype with a few counts. One end of the junction does not line up with germline, which may come from a read error. The chain combines TRBV7-7 with TRBJ2-2; 7 nucleotides match TRBD1. The CDR3 runs 17 residues. Per the germline V gene, CDR1 is SSHAT and CDR2 is FNYEAQ (reference sequence). The DNA for the CDR3 is TGTGCTAGCAGGAATACAGGGGCGTTTGGTCCTGCCGGGGAGCTGTTTTTT. It codes for CASRNTGAFGPAGELFF. Using reference TRBV7-7 and TRBJ2-2 for the parts outside the CDR3, the full variable domain is GAGVSQSPRYKVTKRGQDVTLRCDPISSHATLYWYQQALGQGPEFLTYFNYEAQPDKSGLPSDRFSAERPEGSISTLTIQRTEQRDSAMYRCASRNTGAFGPAGELFFGEGSRLTVL.

This chain links TRBV7-6 with TRBJ1-5; D call uncertain. The CDR3 consists of 13 residues. Germline assignment: CDR1 SGHVS and CDR2 FNYEAQ. V dropped 0 bases and J dropped 5 bases, with 5 bases sitting between them. The CDR3 sequence is CASSLAIDQPQHF. The CDR3, as DNA: TGTGCCAGCAGCTTAGCGATTGATCAGCCCCAGCATTTT. Supplemented by reference TRBV7-6 and TRBJ1-5, the full variable domain reads GAGVSQSPRYKVTKRGQDVALRCDPISGHVSLYWYRQALGQGPEFLTYFNYEAQQDKSGLPNDRFSAERPEGSISTLTIQRTEQRDSAMYRCASSLAIDQPQHFGDGTRLSIL.

The chain joins TRBV7-6 to TRBJ2-7, with D possibly called TRBD1 or TRBD2 (5 bases each). The CDR3 is 12 residues long. Germline assignment: CDR1 SGHVS and CDR2 FNYEAQ. V lost 2 bases, J lost 6 bases, and 8 bases lay in between. The CDR3 sequence: CASSLPGAEQYF. The CDR3 DNA is TGTGCCAGCAGCTTACCCGGGGCCGAGCAGTACTTC.

J is TRBJ1-1 and V is TRBV19; D ambiguous. The CDR3 length is 13 residues. The V gene lost 3 bases and the J gene lost 2 bases, with 7 bases spanning the gap. Per germline, CDR1 LNHDA and CDR2 SQIVND (reference sequence). CDR3 loop: CASSIQSNTEAFF. Here the CDR3 DNA reads TGTGCCAGTAGTATCCAGAGTAACACTGAAGCTTTCTTT.

This clonotype appeared a few times. The V and J genes are TRBV25-1 and TRBJ1-3; unclear D gene. Trimming stripped 6 bases from V and 2 bases from J, with 2 bases between. The CDR3 has 11 amino acids. Germline assignment: CDR1 MGHDK and CDR2 SYGVNS. CDR3 DNA sequence: TGTGCCAGCAGAGCTGGAAACACCATATATTTT. As protein: CASRAGNTIYF.

Comments on this clonotype: Possible read error: a much larger clone is one base away. The chain has TRBV6-2 or TRBV6-3 and TRBJ2-1, with a weak D call TRBD1 (5 bases). This CDR3 has 16 residues. The V end lost 0 bases, the J end lost 3 bases, and 12 bases lay between the germline ends. From germline, CDR1 is MNHEY and CDR2 SVGEGT. The CDR3 region has the DNA TGTGCCAGCAGTTACTCGATTCAGACAGACTACAATGAGCAGTTCTTC. Translating it yields CASSYSIQTDYNEQFF.

This clonotype has at least ten counts. The chain employs TRBV7-9 and TRBJ2-5, with 7 bases aligning to TRBD2. Germline CDR1 SEHNR, CDR2 FQNEAQ (reference sequence). The V and J ends lost 5 bases and 3 bases, in that order; junction bases with no gene match: 15. There are 17 residues in the CDR3. This CDR3 is CASSLSFAAGPKETQYF. The CDR3 DNA follows: TGTGCCAGCAGCCTAAGTTTCGCAGCGGGGCCGAAAGAGACCCAGTACTTC.

There are a few counts of this clonotype. The germline gene is not matched at one end of the junction; a read error may be the cause. The J gene is TRBJ1-2, the V gene TRBV7-6; D is unresolved. The CDR3 runs to 13 residues. The germline CDR1 and CDR2 sequences are SGHVS and FNYEAQ. The CDR3 loop reads CASSQTSSYDYTF. CDR3 nucleotides: TGTGCCAGCAGCCAGACTTCGAGTTATGACTACACCTTC.

The V call is TRBV11-2, the J call TRBJ2-5; D not certain. There are 16 residues in the CDR3. The V gene lost 5 bases and the J gene lost 1 base, with 17 bases spanning the gap. Per the germline V gene, CDR1 is SGHAT and CDR2 is FQNNGV. The CDR3 DNA is TGTGCCAGCAGCCCCCGGCTGCCACGGCCCCAAGAGACCCAGTACTTC. Residues: CASSPRLPRPQETQYF.

This clonotype was detected a few times. The chain uses TRBV3-1 and TRBJ2-3; 14 positions match TRBD2. This CDR3 comprises 20 residues. The ends lost 0 bases at V and 2 bases at J; junction bases unmatched: 10. Germline V lookup: CDR1 LGHDT, CDR2 YNNKEL (reference sequence). CDR3 DNA sequence: TGTGCCAGCAGCCAAGAAGGGGGGACTAGCGGGGGACGATCCACAGATACGCAGTATTTT. Protein sequence: CASSQEGGTSGGRSTDTQYF.

This clonotype has a count of ten or more. The chain carries TRBV7-9 and TRBJ1-1; tentatively, D is TRBD1 (6 bases). V was clipped by 5 bases and J by 7 bases, with 20 bases between them. The V gene's germline CDR1 is SEHNR and CDR2 FQNEAQ (reference sequence). There are 15 residues in the CDR3. In DNA form, the CDR3 reads TGTGCCAGCAGCCGTCCTGACGGGGGGGGCCTTGAAGCTTTCTTT. It translates to CASSRPDGGGLEAFF.

The V gene is TRBV11-3, the J gene TRBJ2-2; 8 bases map to TRBD1. The trim removed 2 bases at V and 6 bases at J, leaving 8 bases unmatched. Germline CDR1 SGHNT, CDR2 YENEEA. The length of the CDR3 is 16 residues. The CDR3 bases are TGTGCCAGCAGCTTAATGAACCAGGGGGCGTCCGGGGAGCTGTTTTTT. As protein: CASSLMNQGASGELFF.